This TCR beta chain was retrieved from a study of OX40 agonist ivuxolimab in advanced cancers. Concerning the study at large: Ivuxolimab was an agonistic, fully human IgG2 monoclonal antibody directed against OX40 (CD134), a costimulatory receptor. A male proportion of roughly 80% and a mean age of roughly 55 years, ranging from about 20 to 79, were recorded for the dose-escalation cohort. The monotherapy dose-escalation portion (N of about 47 patients) of the phase I ivuxolimab trial is reported in the paper. Patients were allowed to have had prior anti-PD-1, anti-PD-L1 or anti-CTLA-4 therapy, and around 40% of the dose-escalation patients had previously received checkpoint inhibitors. The point of sequencing TCRbeta in the periphery was to test whether ivuxolimab changed TCR sequence diversity and drove clonal T-cell expansion. Of the 50 to 55 patients in dose escalation, about 19 had hepatocellular carcinoma, about 15 had melanoma, 9 had renal cell carcinoma and 9 had head and neck cancer. Partial responses occurred in three dose-escalation patients: two with cutaneous melanoma and one with hepatocellular carcinoma. Intravenous ivuxolimab was administered to patients every 2 weeks at six dose levels: 0.01, 0.1, 0.3, 1.5, 3 and 10 mg/kg.

Of note for this clone: This receptor's antigen is unknown. Base qualities are not at hand, and no much larger clone is one base apart.

To sequence the TCRbeta CDR3 region, genomic DNA was isolated from the sorted cells. TCRbeta CDR3 regions were sequenced using the immunoSEQ Assay. Here the immuneACCESS table is served through TCRdb, limited to in-frame sequences with V and J called. Missing clones are a known gap in these copies; in checked studies unresolved V genes cover under half, and the rest lacks a known reason. Here the sample has around 56,000 clones; approximately 86% occur a single time. The ten largest clonotypes hold about 1% of the sample. Findings and caveats that apply to the study as a whole: Low levels of normalized T-cell clonal expansion were also seen in some patients who did not respond. Partial responders in the 0.1-3.0 mg/kg groups had among the lowest normalized peripheral clonal expansion, especially among CD8+ T cells. Antigen specificity was not determined for the clonally expanded peripheral T cells. On average, CD8+ T cells showed more expanded clones than CD4+ T cells after ivuxolimab. At doses of 0.1 to 3.0 mg/kg, clonal expansion of both CD4+ and CD8+ T cells in blood was seen between baseline and week 6.

The trial excluded patients who had a history of autoimmune disease or were on systemic immunosuppression. Peripheral blood for TCR sequencing was drawn from every dose cohort at baseline, at cycle 4 day 1 and at cycle 7 day 1. The samples were taken from a phase I, first-in-human, multicenter, open-label dose-escalation trial of ivuxolimab. Adults with locally advanced or metastatic melanoma, renal cell, hepatocellular, or head and neck squamous cell carcinoma were enrolled in the trial. Before TCR sequencing, CD4+ and CD8+ T cells were separately sorted from peripheral blood. The junction shows trimming of 4 bases on V and 7 bases on J, and the gene matches do not reach 9 bases of it. CDR1 and CDR2 were assigned from the germline V gene (reference sequence) as LNHDA and SQIVND. The CDR3 contains 14 residues, cysteine and phenylalanine counted. CDR3 DNA is the only sequence kept; it has 42 bases, read in frame from the first base.

The source was CD4+ or CD8+ T cells sorted from blood, collected in a trial of the OX40 agonist ivuxolimab. The chain is assembled from TRBV19 and TRBJ2-7; 8 middle bases align to TRBD1. The sequence derives from an adult with an advanced solid tumor such as melanoma, head and neck, liver or kidney cancer. The DNA sequence is given as TGTGCCAGTAGTAAGGACAGGGCGGACGGTGAGCAGTACTTC. It encodes CASSKDRADGEQYF.